This TCR beta chain was documented in a study of monozygotic twins with inflammatory bowel disease. TCRdb re-called the 5' RACE reads; one entry per CDR3 protein, DNA not given. This sample's table reports approximately 400,000 distinct CDR3 sequences. This CDR3 comprises 13 residues. Germline loops: CDR1 SQVTM, CDR2 ANQGSEA. V gene TRBV29-1 combines with J gene TRBJ2-4; the D call from TCRdb, TRBD1, cannot be confirmed without DNA. Sequences were obtained from blood. This sequence was found in a human donor with ulcerative colitis or Crohn's disease, or a healthy co-twin of an affected twin (not recorded which). This chain's CDR3 is CSVPGISLNIQYF.